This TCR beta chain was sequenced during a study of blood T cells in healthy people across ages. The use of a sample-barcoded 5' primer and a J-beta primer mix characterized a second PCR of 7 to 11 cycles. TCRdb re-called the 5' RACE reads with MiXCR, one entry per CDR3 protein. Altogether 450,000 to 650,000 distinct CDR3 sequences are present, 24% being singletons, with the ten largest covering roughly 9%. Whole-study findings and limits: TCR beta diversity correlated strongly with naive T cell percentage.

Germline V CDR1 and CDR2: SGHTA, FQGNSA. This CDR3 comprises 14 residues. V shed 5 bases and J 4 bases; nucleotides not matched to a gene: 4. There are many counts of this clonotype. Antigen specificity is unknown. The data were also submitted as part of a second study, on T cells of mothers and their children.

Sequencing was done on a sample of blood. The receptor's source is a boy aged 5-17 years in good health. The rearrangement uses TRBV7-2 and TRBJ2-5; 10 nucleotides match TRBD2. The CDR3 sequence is CASSIRLAGETQYF. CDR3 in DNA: TGTGCCAGCAGCATAAGACTAGCGGGAGAGACCCAGTACTTC.